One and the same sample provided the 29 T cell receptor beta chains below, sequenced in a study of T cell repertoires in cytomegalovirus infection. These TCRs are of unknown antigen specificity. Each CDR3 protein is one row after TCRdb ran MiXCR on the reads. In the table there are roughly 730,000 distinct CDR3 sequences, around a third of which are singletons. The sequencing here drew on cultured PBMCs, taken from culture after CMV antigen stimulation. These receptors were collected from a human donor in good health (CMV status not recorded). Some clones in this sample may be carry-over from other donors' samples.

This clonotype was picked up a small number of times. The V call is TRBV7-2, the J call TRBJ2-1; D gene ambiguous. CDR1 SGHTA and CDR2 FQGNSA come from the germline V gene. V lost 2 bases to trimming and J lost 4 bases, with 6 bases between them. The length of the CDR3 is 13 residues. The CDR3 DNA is TGTGCCAGCAGCTTACTTCAGTACAATGAGCAGTTCTTC. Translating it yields CASSLLQYNEQFF.

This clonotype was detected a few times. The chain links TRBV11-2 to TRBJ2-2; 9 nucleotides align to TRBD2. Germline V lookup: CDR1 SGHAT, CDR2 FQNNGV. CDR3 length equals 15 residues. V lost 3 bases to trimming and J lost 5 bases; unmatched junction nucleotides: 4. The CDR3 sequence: CASSFAGGWTGELFF. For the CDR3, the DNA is TGTGCCAGCAGCTTTGCGGGGGGGTGGACCGGGGAGCTGTTTTTT.

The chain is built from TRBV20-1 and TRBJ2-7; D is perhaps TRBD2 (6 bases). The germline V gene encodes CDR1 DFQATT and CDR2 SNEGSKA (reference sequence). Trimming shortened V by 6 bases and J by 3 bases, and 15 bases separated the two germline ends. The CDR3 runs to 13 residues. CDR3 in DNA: TGCAGTGCCACCCCAAGCGGGTTCTACGAGCAGTACTTC. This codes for CSATPSGFYEQYF.

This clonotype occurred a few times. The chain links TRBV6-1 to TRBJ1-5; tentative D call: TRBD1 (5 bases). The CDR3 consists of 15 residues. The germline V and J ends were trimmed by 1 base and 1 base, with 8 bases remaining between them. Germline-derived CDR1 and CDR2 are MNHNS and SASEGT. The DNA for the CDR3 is TGTGCCAGCAGTGAAGAGGAGGGGAGCAATCAGCCCCAGCATTTT. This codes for CASSEEEGSNQPQHF.

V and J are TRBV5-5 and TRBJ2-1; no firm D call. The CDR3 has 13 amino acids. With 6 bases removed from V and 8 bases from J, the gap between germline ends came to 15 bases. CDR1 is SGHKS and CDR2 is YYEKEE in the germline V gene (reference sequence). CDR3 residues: CASTSAQGDEQFF. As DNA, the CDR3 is TGTGCCAGCACCTCGGCTCAAGGCGATGAGCAGTTCTTC.

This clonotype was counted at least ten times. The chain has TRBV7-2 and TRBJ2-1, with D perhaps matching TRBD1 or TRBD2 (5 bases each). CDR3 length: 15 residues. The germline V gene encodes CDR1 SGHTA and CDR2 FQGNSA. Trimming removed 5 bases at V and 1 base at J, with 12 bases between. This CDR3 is CASSLAWGSYNEQFF. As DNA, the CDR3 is TGTGCCAGCAGCCTGGCTTGGGGGTCCTACAATGAGCAGTTCTTC.

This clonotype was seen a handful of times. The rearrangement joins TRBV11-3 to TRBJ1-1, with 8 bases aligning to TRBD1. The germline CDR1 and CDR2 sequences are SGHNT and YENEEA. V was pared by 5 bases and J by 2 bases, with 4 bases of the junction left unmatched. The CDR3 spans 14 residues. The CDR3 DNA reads TGTGCCAGCAGCCCAGGGGGCTCAAACACTGAAGCTTTCTTT. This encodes CASSPGGSNTEAFF.

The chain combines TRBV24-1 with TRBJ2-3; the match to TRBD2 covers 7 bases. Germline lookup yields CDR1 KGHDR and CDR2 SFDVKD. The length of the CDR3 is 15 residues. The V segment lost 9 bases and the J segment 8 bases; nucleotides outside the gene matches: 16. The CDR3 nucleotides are TGTGCCACCCGATCGGTTCTAGCGGCGGCTGGTACGCAGTATTTT. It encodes CATRSVLAAAGTQYF.

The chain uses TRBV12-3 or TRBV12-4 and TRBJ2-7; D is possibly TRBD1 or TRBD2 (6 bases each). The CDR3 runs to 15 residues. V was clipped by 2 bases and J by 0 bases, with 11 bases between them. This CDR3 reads CASSLNGGDSYEQYF. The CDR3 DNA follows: TGTGCCAGCAGTTTAAACGGGGGCGACTCCTACGAGCAGTACTTC.

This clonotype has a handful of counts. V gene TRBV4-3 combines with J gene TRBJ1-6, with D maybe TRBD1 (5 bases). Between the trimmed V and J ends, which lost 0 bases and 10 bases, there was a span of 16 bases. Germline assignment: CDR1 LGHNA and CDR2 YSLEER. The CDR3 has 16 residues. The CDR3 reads CASSQEYDSGGSPLHF. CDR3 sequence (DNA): TGCGCCAGCAGCCAAGAATATGACAGCGGGGGATCACCCCTCCACTTT.

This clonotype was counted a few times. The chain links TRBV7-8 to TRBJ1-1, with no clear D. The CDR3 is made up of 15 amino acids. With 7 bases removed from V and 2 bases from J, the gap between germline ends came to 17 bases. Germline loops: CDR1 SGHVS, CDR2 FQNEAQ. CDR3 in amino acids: CASTKKVGRNTEAFF. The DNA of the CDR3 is TGTGCCAGCACCAAGAAGGTGGGAAGAAACACTGAAGCTTTCTTT. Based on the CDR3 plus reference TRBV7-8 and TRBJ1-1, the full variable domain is GAGVSQSPRYKVAKRGQDVALRCDPISGHVSLFWYQQALGQGPEFLTYFQNEAQLDKSGLPSDRFFAERPEGSVSTLKIQRTQQEDSAVYLCASTKKVGRNTEAFFGQGTRLTVV.

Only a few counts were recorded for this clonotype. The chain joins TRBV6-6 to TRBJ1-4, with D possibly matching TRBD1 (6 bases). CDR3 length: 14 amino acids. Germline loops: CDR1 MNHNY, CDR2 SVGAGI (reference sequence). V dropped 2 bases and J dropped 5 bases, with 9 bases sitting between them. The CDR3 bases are TGTGCCAGCAGTTACGTCGGGACAAATGAAAAACTGTTTTTT. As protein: CASSYVGTNEKLFF.

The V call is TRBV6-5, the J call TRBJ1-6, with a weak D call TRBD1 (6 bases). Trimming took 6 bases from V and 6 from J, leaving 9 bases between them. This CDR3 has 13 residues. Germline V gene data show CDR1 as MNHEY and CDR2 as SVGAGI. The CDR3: CASSRDINSPLHF. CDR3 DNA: TGTGCCAGCAGCCGGGACATTAATTCACCCCTCCACTTT.

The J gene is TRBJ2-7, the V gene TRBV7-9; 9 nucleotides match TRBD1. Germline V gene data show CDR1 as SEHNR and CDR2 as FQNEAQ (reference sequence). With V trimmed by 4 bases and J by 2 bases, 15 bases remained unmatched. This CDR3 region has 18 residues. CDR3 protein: CASSSINYRDRVAYEQYF. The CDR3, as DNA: TGTGCCAGCAGCTCAATAAACTACCGGGACAGGGTGGCCTACGAGCAGTACTTC.

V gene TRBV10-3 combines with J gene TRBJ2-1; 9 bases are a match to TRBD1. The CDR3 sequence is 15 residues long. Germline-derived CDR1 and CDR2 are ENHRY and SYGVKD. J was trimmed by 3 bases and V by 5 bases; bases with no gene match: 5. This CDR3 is CAISRDRVDYNEQFF. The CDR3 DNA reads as TGTGCCATCAGTAGGGACAGGGTGGACTACAATGAGCAGTTCTTC.

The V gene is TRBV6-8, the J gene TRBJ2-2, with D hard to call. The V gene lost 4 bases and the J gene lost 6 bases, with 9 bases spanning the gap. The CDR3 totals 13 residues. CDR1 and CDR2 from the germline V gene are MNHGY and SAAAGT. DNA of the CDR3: TGTGCCAGCAGTTCTGGACCAGCCGGGGAGCTGTTTTTT. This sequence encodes CASSSGPAGELFF.

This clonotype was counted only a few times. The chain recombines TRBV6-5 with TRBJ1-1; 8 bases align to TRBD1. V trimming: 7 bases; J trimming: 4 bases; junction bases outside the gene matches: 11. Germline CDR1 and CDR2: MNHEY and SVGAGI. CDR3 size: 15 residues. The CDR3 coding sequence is TGTGCCAGCAACCGGCAGGGGGCCGGGGGCACTGAAGCTTTCTTT. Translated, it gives CASNRQGAGGTEAFF.

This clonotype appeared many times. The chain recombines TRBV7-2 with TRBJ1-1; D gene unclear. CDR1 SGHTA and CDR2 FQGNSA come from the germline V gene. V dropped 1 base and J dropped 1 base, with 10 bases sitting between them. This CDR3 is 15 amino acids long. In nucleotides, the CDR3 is TGTGCCAGCAGCTTAGAATGGACTACGAACACTGAAGCTTTCTTT. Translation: CASSLEWTTNTEAFF.

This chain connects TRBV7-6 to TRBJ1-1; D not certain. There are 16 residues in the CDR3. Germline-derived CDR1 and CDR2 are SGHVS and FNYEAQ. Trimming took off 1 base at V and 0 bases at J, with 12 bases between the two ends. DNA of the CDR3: TGTGCCAGCAGCTTAGAGGTCGGGCAGGTGAACACTGAAGCTTTCTTT. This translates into CASSLEVGQVNTEAFF.

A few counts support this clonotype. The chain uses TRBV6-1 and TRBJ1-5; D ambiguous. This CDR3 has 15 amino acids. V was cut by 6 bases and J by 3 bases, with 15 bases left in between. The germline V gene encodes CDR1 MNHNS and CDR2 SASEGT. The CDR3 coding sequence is TGTGCCAGCAGGGCCGTTTGGGGTACCAATCAGCCCCAGCATTTT. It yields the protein CASRAVWGTNQPQHF.

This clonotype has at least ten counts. The CDR3 nucleotides read TGTGCCAGCACCCGGACAGGGTCCAATAATTCACCCCTCCACTTT. This codes for CASTRTGSNNSPLHF. The chain couples TRBV6-1 to TRBJ1-6, with 8 bases matching TRBD1. This CDR3 contains 15 residues. The germline V gene encodes CDR1 MNHNS and CDR2 SASEGT. The V gene end was trimmed by 7 bases and the J gene end by 5 bases; junction bases not matched to a gene: 7.

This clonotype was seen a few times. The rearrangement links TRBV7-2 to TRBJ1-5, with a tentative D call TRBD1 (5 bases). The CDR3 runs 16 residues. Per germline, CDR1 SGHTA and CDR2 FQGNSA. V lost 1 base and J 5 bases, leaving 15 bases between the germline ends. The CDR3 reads CASSLDAGRVDQPQHF. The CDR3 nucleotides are TGTGCCAGCAGCTTAGACGCGGGGCGGGTAGATCAGCCCCAGCATTTT.

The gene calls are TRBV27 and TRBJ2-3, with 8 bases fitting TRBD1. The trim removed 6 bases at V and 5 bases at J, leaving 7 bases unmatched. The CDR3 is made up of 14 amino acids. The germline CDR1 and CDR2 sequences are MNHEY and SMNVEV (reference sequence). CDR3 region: CASRMTGVLDTQYF. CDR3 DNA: TGTGCCAGCAGAATGACAGGGGTTTTAGATACGCAGTATTTT.

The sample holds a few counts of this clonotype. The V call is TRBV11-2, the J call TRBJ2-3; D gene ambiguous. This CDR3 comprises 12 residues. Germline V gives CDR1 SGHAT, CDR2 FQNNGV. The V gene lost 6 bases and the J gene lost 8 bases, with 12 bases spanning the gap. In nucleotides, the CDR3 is TGTGCCAGCAGTAACGCAGATGGTACGCAGTATTTT. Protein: CASSNADGTQYF.

CDR3 bases: TGTGCCAGCAGCTTGGAACGGGGTGGCGGAGGGCCCCAGCATTTT. As protein: CASSLERGGGGPQHF. This chain uses TRBV5-6 with TRBJ1-5; no clear D. The CDR3 consists of 15 residues. V was pared by 0 bases and J by 9 bases, with 16 bases between. CDR1 and CDR2 (germline): SGHDT, YYEEEE.

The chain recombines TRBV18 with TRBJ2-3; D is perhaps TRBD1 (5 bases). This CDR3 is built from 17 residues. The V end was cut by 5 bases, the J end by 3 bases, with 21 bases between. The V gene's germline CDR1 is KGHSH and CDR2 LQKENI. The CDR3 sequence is CASSSSLPTVATDTQYF. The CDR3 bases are TGTGCCAGCTCAAGCTCTCTCCCGACAGTTGCTACAGATACGCAGTATTTT.

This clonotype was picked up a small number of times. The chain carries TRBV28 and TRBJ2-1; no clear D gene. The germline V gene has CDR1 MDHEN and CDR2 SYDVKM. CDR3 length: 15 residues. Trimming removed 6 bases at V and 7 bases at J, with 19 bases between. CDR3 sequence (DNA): TGTGCCAGCAGCCTCAGGACCCCCCTGGGGAATGAGCAGTTCTTC. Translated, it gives CASSLRTPLGNEQFF.

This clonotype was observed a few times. The CDR3 bases are TGTGCCAGCAGCTTAGATCACGGGGAGGCGCAGTATTTT. Translation gives CASSLDHGEAQYF. This chain uses TRBV11-2 with TRBJ2-3, with D perhaps TRBD2 (6 bases). There are 13 residues in the CDR3. V lost 0 bases and J 10 bases, leaving 11 bases between the germline ends. Germline CDR1 is SGHAT and CDR2 is FQNNGV.

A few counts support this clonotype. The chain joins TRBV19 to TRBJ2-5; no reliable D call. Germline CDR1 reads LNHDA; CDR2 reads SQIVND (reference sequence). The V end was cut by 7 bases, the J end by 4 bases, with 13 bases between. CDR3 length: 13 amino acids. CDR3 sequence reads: CASNLAVGETQYF. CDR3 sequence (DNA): TGTGCCAGTAACCTGGCGGTTGGAGAGACCCAGTACTTC.